Below, 25 T cell receptor beta chains from the same sample are listed, as sequenced in a study of shared clonotypes between healthy human individuals. The protocol was immunoSEQ multiplex PCR, while the TCRdb copy is restricted to in-frame clones and leaves out a portion. The sample holds a few hundred thousand clones, around 97% seen once. Specimen: naive CD4+ T cells sorted from blood. Specified subset: CD45RA+ positively selected. These receptors all come from a woman in her twenties or thirties in good health.

The chain combines TRBV28 with TRBJ2-1, with unresolved D. V was shortened by 2 bases and J by 8 bases, with 16 bases between the two germline ends. Looked up from germline, CDR1 is MDHEN and CDR2 is SYDVKM. CDR3 length equals 15 residues. DNA of the CDR3: TGTGCCAGCAGTTTAGGGCACAACGGTGGCGATGAGCAGTTCTTC. Protein sequence: CASSLGHNGGDEQFF.

The gene calls are TRBV4-2 and TRBJ2-1, with 7 bases identical to TRBD2. CDR1 is LGHNA and CDR2 is YNFKEQ in the germline V gene. This CDR3 is 16 amino acids long. With V trimmed by 2 bases and J by 5 bases, 9 bases remained unmatched. CDR3 bases: TGTGCCAGCAGCCAAAGGGCTAGCGGCCACGACAATGAGCAGTTCTTC. This sequence encodes CASSQRASGHDNEQFF.

This clone was detected only once. The CDR3 reads CASSLGFGRQPSTDTQYF. Written as DNA, the CDR3 is TGTGCCAGCAGCTTAGGTTTTGGGCGTCAACCTAGCACAGATACGCAGTATTTT. This rearrangement joins TRBV7-6 to TRBJ2-3, with unresolved D. The CDR3 is 18 amino acids. Germline CDR1 reads SGHVS; CDR2 reads FNYEAQ. V was shortened by 1 base and J by 0 bases, with 17 bases between the two germline ends.

CDR3: CASSLAFTAGTYEQYF. The DNA for the CDR3 is TGCGCCAGCAGCTTGGCCTTTACGGCCGGGACCTACGAGCAGTACTTC. The V gene is TRBV5-1, the J gene TRBJ2-7; TRBD2 is a possible D gene (5 bases). The V gene lost 0 bases and the J gene lost 2 bases, with 15 bases spanning the gap. Germline values: CDR1 SGHRS, CDR2 YFSETQ. The CDR3 consists of 16 residues.

The V call is TRBV5-1, the J call TRBJ2-6; possibly TRBD1 for D (5 bases). Trimming shortened V by 5 bases and J by 0 bases, and 15 bases separated the two germline ends. The CDR3 has 17 residues. CDR1 is SGHRS, CDR2 YFSETQ, per germline. The DNA for the CDR3 is TGCGCCAGCAGAGTCCCCTATACAGGCTCTGGGGCCAACGTCCTGACTTTC. This sequence encodes CASRVPYTGSGANVLTF.

About this clone: Other DNA sequences within the sample encode an identical CDR3. The CDR3 nucleotides read TGTGCCAGCAGTTCCAGTTACGAGCAGTACTTC. It translates to CASSSSYEQYF. This chain links TRBV28 with TRBJ2-7, with D unclear. This CDR3 is 11 amino acids long. With 4 bases removed from V and 4 bases from J, the gap between germline ends came to 5 bases. Germline V gives CDR1 MDHEN, CDR2 SYDVKM. Based on the CDR3 plus reference TRBV28 and TRBJ2-7, the full variable domain is DVKVTQSSRYLVKRTGEKVFLECVQDMDHENMFWYRQDPGLGLRLIYFSYDVKMKEKGDIPEGYSVSREKKERFSLILESASTNQTSMYLCASSSSYEQYFGPGTRLTVT.

The V and J genes are TRBV5-1 and TRBJ2-7; a weak D match, TRBD1 (7 bases). From germline, CDR1 is SGHRS and CDR2 YFSETQ. CDR3 length: 15 residues. Deletions cut 4 bases from V and 3 bases from J, with 17 bases between. The CDR3 reads CASSRHRQGGYEQYF. The CDR3 nucleotides read TGCGCCAGCAGCAGGCACCGACAGGGAGGCTACGAGCAGTACTTC.

The rearrangement uses TRBV5-1 and TRBJ2-4; unclear D gene. Germline lookup yields CDR1 SGHRS and CDR2 YFSETQ. The CDR3 totals 17 residues. Trimming removed 2 bases from V and 1 base from J, with 16 bases in between. CDR3 sequence (DNA): TGCGCCAGCAGCTTTACCACTTCACAGATGGCCAAAAACATTCAGTACTTC. Translated: CASSFTTSQMAKNIQYF.

This clone has a single count. The V and J genes are TRBV7-9 and TRBJ2-1, with 10 bases matching TRBD1. The V gene end was trimmed by 5 bases and the J gene end by 6 bases; junction bases not matched to a gene: 13. The CDR3 has 17 residues. Germline CDR1 is SEHNR and CDR2 is FQNEAQ (reference sequence). CDR3 DNA: TGTGCCAGCAGCCCGGTCCGAGGACAGGGGGTTTTCAATGAGCAGTTCTTC. Its protein is CASSPVRGQGVFNEQFF. The whole variable domain, filled in from reference TRBV7-9 and TRBJ2-1, reads DTGVSQNPRHKITKRGQNVTFRCDPISEHNRLYWYRQTLGQGPEFLTYFQNEAQLEKSRLLSDRFSAERPKGSFSTLEIQRTEQGDSAMYLCASSPVRGQGVFNEQFFGPGTRLTVL.

This clone is a singleton in its sample. The V gene is TRBV19, the J gene TRBJ2-7, with 8 bases matching TRBD2. V lost 5 bases to trimming and J lost 3 bases; unmatched junction nucleotides: 9. CDR3 length: 15 residues. The germline gives CDR1 LNHDA, CDR2 SQIVND (reference sequence). This chain's CDR3 is CASSPSGRSNYEQYF. The DNA for the CDR3 is TGTGCCAGTAGTCCAAGCGGGAGAAGTAACTACGAGCAGTACTTC.

The chain joins TRBV7-9 to TRBJ1-4, with D unclear. This CDR3 has 16 amino acids. V lost 4 bases and J lost 7, with 19 bases in between. Per germline, CDR1 SEHNR and CDR2 FQNEAQ (reference sequence). CDR3 in amino acids: CASSWPDGRGGEKLFF. The CDR3 DNA sequence: TGTGCCAGCAGCTGGCCTGACGGGCGGGGTGGTGAAAAACTGTTTTTT.

J is TRBJ1-1 and V is TRBV27, with a possible D match to TRBD1 (5 bases). Per the germline V gene, CDR1 is MNHEY and CDR2 is SMNVEV (reference sequence). The CDR3 extends over 14 amino acids. V lost 5 bases and J lost 7, with 17 bases in between. CDR3 DNA: TGTGCCAGCAGTCCCTGGGGGGAAACAAATGAAGCTTTCTTT. It codes for CASSPWGETNEAFF.

This chain joins TRBV4-2 and TRBJ2-7, with 10 bases identical to TRBD2. This CDR3 contains 16 residues. Germline values: CDR1 LGHNA, CDR2 YNFKEQ. The V gene end was trimmed by 4 bases and the J gene end by 0 bases; junction bases not matched to a gene: 6. CDR3: CASSRELAGSSYEQYF. Written as DNA, the CDR3 is TGTGCCAGCAGCCGAGAACTAGCGGGGAGCTCCTACGAGCAGTACTTC.

This sequence joins TRBV19 and TRBJ2-7; weak D call: TRBD2 (6 bases). This CDR3 is 16 amino acids long. From germline, CDR1 is LNHDA and CDR2 SQIVND (reference sequence). V lost 5 bases and J lost 1, with 18 bases in between. The CDR3 nucleotides read TGTGCCAGTAGTCCAAACGGGGGACGTGGGTCCTACGAGCAGTACTTC. This translates into CASSPNGGRGSYEQYF.

This clone occurred once. The genes are TRBV11-2 and TRBJ2-3, with TRBD2 matching 11 bases. The CDR3 extends over 17 amino acids. Germline loops: CDR1 SGHAT, CDR2 FQNNGV. With V trimmed by 4 bases and J by 6 bases, 12 bases remained unmatched. CDR3 nucleotide sequence: TGTGCCAGCAGCTCAACCCAACTAGCGGGAGTGGTCGATACGCAGTATTTT. Its protein product is CASSSTQLAGVVDTQYF.

The V gene is TRBV9, the J gene TRBJ1-1; TRBD1 matches 7 bases. Trimming at V came to 4 bases and at J to 1 base, leaving 4 bases not matched to a gene. The germline gives CDR1 SGDLS, CDR2 YYNGEE. CDR3 length equals 14 residues. CDR3: CASSHRDRNTEAFF. CDR3 nucleotide sequence: TGTGCCAGCAGCCACCGGGACAGGAACACTGAAGCTTTCTTT.

The chain combines TRBV15 with TRBJ2-3, with D possibly TRBD2 on 5 matching bases. V was trimmed by 3 bases and J by 1 base, leaving 14 bases between them. The CDR3 contains 16 residues. Germline V gene sequence: CDR1 LNHNV, CDR2 YYDKDF (reference sequence). The CDR3 is CATSSPDRTGTDTQYF. CDR3 sequence (DNA): TGTGCCACCAGCAGTCCCGACCGGACTGGCACAGATACGCAGTATTTT.

The chain couples TRBV5-6 to TRBJ2-7; 12 bases agree with TRBD2. Germline CDR1 SGHDT, CDR2 YYEEEE. The CDR3 covers 15 residues. Trimming removed 5 bases from V and 5 bases from J; junction bases left unmatched: 8. CDR3 region: CASRPTSGRSDEQYF. In DNA, the CDR3 is TGTGCCAGCAGACCAACTAGCGGGAGGTCGGACGAGCAGTACTTC.

Concerning this clone: Mismatch with germline at one junction end may stem from a read error. The chain links TRBV6-1 to TRBJ2-7, with TRBD2 identical over 9 bases. This CDR3 has 14 amino acids. CDR1 and CDR2 from the germline V gene are MNHNS and SASEGT. CDR3 in DNA: TGTGCCAGCAGGGAAGCGGGAGGCTTGGCCGAGCAGTACTTC. It is translated as CASREAGGLAEQYF.

CDR3 bases: TGTGCCAGCAGTTACCCCGCGCCGGGGCTAACCTACGAGCAGTACTTC. It encodes CASSYPAPGLTYEQYF. The rearrangement links TRBV28 to TRBJ2-7; D may be TRBD1 or TRBD2 (5 bases each). The CDR3 covers 16 residues. Per the germline V gene, CDR1 is MDHEN and CDR2 is SYDVKM. The V and J ends lost 4 bases and 2 bases respectively, with 18 bases between them.

This clone was recorded a few times. The chain uses TRBV11-2 and TRBJ2-7; D gene unclear. Germline CDR1 reads SGHAT; CDR2 reads FQNNGV. This CDR3 is built from 11 residues. V was clipped by 8 bases and J by 4 bases, with 9 bases between them. This chain's CDR3 is CASSKEYEQYF. Here the CDR3 DNA reads TGTGCCAGCTCCAAGGAGTACGAGCAGTACTTC. The full variable domain, completed using reference TRBV11-2 and TRBJ2-7, is EAGVAQSPRYKIIEKRQSVAFWCNPISGHATLYWYQQILGQGPKLLIQFQNNGVVDDSQLPKDRFSAERLKGVDSTLKIQPAKLEDSAVYLCASSKEYEQYFGPGTRLTVT.

This clone was seen once. CDR3 residues: CASSESENQPQHF. CDR3 bases: TGTGCCAGCAGTGAATCAGAGAATCAGCCCCAGCATTTT. The chain is built from TRBV2 and TRBJ1-5; D is ambiguous. Germline V gene data show CDR1 as SNHLY and CDR2 as FYNNEI. Trimming cost V 2 bases and J 4 bases, with 6 bases left between them. The CDR3 extends over 13 amino acids.

V usage is TRBV28 and J usage is TRBJ2-1; D not certain. Germline values: CDR1 MDHEN, CDR2 SYDVKM. The CDR3 sequence is 13 residues long. V gave up 5 bases and J gave up 5 bases, with 10 bases separating them. For the CDR3, the DNA is TGTGCCAGCAGTGCCGTATGGAACAATGAGCAGTTCTTC. Amino acids: CASSAVWNNEQFF. Supplemented by reference TRBV28 and TRBJ2-1, the full variable domain reads DVKVTQSSRYLVKRTGEKVFLECVQDMDHENMFWYRQDPGLGLRLIYFSYDVKMKEKGDIPEGYSVSREKKERFSLILESASTNQTSMYLCASSAVWNNEQFFGPGTRLTVL.

V is TRBV14 and J is TRBJ2-7, with D perhaps TRBD2 (5 bases). The CDR3 is 15 amino acids. Trimming pared 0 bases from V and 2 bases from J, leaving 11 bases between. In germline, CDR1 is SGHDN, CDR2 FVKESK. DNA of the CDR3: TGTGCCAGCAGCCAAGATTACGGGATCCCCTACGAGCAGTACTTC. Translating it yields CASSQDYGIPYEQYF.

This clone has a single count. V usage is TRBV5-1 and J usage is TRBJ1-1; D is possibly TRBD1 (6 bases). The V gene's germline CDR1 is SGHRS and CDR2 YFSETQ. Trimming stripped 9 bases from V and 1 base from J, with 16 bases between. The CDR3 consists of 14 residues. The CDR3 spells CATRGDPQNTEAFF. In DNA, the CDR3 is TGCGCCACCAGGGGTGACCCCCAGAACACTGAAGCTTTCTTT.